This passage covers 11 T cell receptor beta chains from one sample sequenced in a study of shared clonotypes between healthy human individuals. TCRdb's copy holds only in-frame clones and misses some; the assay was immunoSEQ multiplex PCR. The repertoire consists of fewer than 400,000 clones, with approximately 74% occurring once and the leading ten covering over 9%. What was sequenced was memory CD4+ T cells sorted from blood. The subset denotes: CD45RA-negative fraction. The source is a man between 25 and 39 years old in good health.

CDR3 sequence reads: CSVAKGEAFF. The CDR3 bases are TGCAGCGTTGCAAAGGGAGAAGCTTTCTTT. V and J are TRBV29-1 and TRBJ1-1, with D hard to call. Trimming cost V 4 bases and J 8 bases, with 8 bases left between them. The germline gives CDR1 SQVTM, CDR2 ANQGSEA. The CDR3 is made up of 10 amino acids.

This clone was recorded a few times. The CDR3 DNA reads as TGTGCCAGCCAACCGGGATTTTCCTATGGCTACACCTTC. This encodes CASQPGFSYGYTF. The gene calls are TRBV2 and TRBJ1-2; D gene uncertain. V shed 8 bases and J shed 4 bases, with 14 bases lying between them. This CDR3 is 13 amino acids long. Germline CDR1 is SNHLY and CDR2 is FYNNEI.

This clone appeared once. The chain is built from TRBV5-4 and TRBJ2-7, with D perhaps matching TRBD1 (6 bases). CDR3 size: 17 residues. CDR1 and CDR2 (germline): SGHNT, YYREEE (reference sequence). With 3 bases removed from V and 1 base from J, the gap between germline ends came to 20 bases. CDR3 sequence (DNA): TGTGCCAGCAGCTATCCGCCCCGGGCAGGGGTTTCCTACGAGCAGTACTTC. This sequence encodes CASSYPPRAGVSYEQYF.

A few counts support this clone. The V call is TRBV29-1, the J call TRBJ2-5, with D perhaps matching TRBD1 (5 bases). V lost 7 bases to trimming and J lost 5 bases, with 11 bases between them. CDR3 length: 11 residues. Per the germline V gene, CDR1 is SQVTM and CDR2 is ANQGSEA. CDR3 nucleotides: TGCAGCGCCCGACAGTTCGAGACCCAGTACTTC. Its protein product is CSARQFETQYF.

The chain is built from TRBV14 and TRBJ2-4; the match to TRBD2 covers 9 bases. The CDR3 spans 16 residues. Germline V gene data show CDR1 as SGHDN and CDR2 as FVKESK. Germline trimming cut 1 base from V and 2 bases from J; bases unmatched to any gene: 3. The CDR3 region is CASSQGLAESKNIQYF. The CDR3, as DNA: TGTGCCAGCAGCCAAGGACTAGCGGAGTCCAAAAACATTCAGTACTTC.

This CDR3 reads CASSLFTDRVYGYTF. DNA for the CDR3: TGTGCCAGCAGTTTATTTACAGACCGAGTCTATGGCTACACCTTC. The rearrangement joins TRBV28 to TRBJ1-2; unclear D gene. CDR1 and CDR2 (germline): MDHEN, SYDVKM. V was cut by 1 base and J by 4 bases, with 13 bases left in between. This CDR3 spans 15 amino acids.

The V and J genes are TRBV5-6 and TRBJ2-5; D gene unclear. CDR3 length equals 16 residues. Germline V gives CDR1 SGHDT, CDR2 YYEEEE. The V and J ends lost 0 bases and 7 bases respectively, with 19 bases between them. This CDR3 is CASSLARISHDGTQYF. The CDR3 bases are TGTGCCAGCAGCTTGGCCAGAATCTCTCATGATGGGACCCAGTACTTC.

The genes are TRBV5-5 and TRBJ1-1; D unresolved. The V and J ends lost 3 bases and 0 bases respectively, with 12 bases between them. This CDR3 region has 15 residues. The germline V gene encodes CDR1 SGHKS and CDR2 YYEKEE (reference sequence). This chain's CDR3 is CASSSLIGLNTEAFF. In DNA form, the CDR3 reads TGTGCCAGCAGCTCGCTGATCGGGCTGAACACTGAAGCTTTCTTT.

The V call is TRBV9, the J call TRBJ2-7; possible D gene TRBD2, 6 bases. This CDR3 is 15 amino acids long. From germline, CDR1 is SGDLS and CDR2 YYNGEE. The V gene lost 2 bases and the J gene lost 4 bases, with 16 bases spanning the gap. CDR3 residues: CASSVETGRGYEQYF. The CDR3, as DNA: TGTGCCAGCAGCGTTGAAACCGGGAGAGGGTACGAGCAGTACTTC.

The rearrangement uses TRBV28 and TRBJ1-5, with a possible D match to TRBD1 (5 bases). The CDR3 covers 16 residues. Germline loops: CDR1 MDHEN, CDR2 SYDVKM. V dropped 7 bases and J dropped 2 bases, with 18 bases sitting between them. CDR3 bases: TGTGCCAGCACCATCCCCCGGGGAGGGGGCAATCAGCCCCAGCATTTT. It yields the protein CASTIPRGGGNQPQHF.

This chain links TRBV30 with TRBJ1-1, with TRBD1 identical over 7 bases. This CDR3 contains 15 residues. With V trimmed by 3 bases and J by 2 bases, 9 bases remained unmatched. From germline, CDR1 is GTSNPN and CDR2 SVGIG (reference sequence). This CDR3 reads CAWRRPGQTNTEAFF. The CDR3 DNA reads TGTGCCTGGAGGAGACCGGGACAGACTAACACTGAAGCTTTCTTT. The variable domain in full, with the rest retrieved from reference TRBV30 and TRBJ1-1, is SQTIHQWPATLVQPVGSPLSLECTVEGTSNPNLYWYRQAAGRGLQLLFYSVGIGQISSEVPQNLSASRPQDRQFILSSKKLLLSDSGFYLCAWRRPGQTNTEAFFGQGTRLTVV.